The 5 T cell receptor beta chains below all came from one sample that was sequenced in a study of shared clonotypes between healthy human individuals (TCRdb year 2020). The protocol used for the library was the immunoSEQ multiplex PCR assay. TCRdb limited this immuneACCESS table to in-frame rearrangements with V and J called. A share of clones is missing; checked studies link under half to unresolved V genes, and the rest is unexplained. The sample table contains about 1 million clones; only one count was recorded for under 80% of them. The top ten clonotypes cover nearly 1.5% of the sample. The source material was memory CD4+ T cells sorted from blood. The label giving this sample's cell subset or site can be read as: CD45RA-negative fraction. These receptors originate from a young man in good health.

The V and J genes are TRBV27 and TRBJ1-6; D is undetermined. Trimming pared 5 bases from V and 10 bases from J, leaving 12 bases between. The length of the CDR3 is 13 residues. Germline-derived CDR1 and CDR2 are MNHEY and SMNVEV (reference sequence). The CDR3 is CASSPLSGSPLHF. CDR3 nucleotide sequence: TGTGCCAGCAGTCCTTTATCGGGATCACCCCTCCACTTT.

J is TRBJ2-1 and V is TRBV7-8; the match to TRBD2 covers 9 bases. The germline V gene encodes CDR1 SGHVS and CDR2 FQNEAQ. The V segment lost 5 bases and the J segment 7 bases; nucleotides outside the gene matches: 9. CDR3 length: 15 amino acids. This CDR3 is CASSLQAGGFNEQFF. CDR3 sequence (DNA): TGTGCCAGCAGCCTCCAGGCGGGGGGGTTTAATGAGCAGTTCTTC.

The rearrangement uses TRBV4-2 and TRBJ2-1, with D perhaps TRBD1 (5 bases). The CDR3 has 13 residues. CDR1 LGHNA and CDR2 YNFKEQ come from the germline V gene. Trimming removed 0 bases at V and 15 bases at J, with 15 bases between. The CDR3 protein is CASSQDQGLVSFF. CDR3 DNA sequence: TGTGCCAGCAGCCAAGATCAGGGCTTGGTTTCGTTCTTC.

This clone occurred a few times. In DNA form, the CDR3 reads TGTGCCAGCAGGGGCCCTGGGACAGGGAATGAAAAACTGTTTTTT. It yields the protein CASRGPGTGNEKLFF. The chain joins TRBV6-5 to TRBJ1-4; 9 bases agree with TRBD1. CDR1 is MNHEY and CDR2 is SVGAGI in the germline V gene. The V gene end was trimmed by 6 bases and the J gene end by 5 bases; junction bases not matched to a gene: 7. CDR3 length equals 15 residues.

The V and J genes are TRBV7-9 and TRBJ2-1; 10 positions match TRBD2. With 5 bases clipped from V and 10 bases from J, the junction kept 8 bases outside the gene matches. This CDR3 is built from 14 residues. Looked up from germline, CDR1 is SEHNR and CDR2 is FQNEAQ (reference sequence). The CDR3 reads CASSPLAGVGEQFF. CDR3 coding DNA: TGTGCCAGCAGCCCTCTAGCGGGGGTCGGGGAGCAGTTCTTC.